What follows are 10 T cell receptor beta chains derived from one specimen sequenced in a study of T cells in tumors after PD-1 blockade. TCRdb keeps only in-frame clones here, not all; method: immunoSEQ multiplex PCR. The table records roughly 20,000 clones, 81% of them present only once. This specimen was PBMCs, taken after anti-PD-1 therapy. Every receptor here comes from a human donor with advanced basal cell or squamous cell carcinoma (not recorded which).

The CDR3 DNA sequence: TGTGCCACCAGCAGAGGAGTTTCCAGAGACAATGAGCAGTTCTTC. Its protein is CATSRGVSRDNEQFF. This chain joins TRBV15 and TRBJ2-1; D is unresolved. Looked up from germline, CDR1 is LNHNV and CDR2 is YYDKDF (reference sequence). The CDR3 is made up of 15 amino acids. V was pared by 1 base and J by 5 bases, with 12 bases between.

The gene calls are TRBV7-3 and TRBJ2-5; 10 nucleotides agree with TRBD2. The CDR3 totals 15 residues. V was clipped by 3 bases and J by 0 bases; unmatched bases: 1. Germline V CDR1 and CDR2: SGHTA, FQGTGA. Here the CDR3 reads CASSLSGGDQETQYF. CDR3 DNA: TGTGCCAGCAGCTTGAGCGGGGGGGACCAAGAGACCCAGTACTTC.

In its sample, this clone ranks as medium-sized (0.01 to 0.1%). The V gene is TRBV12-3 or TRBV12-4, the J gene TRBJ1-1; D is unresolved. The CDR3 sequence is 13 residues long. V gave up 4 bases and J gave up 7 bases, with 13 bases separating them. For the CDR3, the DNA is TGTGCCAGCAGTTCCGATAGACCTCTTGAAGCTTTCTTT. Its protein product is CASSSDRPLEAFF.

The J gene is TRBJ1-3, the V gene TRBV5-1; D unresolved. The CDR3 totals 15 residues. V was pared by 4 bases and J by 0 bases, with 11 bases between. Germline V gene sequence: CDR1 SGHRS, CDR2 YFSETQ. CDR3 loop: CASSPRPSSGNTIYF. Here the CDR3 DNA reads TGCGCCAGCAGCCCCCGTCCTAGCTCTGGAAACACCATATATTTT.

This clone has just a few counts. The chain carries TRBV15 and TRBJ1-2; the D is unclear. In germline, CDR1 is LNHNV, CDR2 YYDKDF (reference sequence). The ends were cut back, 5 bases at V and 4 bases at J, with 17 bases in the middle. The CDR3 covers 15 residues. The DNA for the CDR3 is TGTGCCACCAGCTCGTCAAATGAGGACCCCTATGGCTACACCTTC. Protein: CATSSSNEDPYGYTF.

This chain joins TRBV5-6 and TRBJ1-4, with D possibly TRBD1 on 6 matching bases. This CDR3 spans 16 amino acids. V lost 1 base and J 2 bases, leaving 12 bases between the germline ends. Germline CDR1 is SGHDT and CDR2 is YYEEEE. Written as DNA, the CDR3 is TGTGCCAGCAGCTTGTATGGGCAGGGGACTAATGAAAAACTGTTTTTT. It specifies CASSLYGQGTNEKLFF.

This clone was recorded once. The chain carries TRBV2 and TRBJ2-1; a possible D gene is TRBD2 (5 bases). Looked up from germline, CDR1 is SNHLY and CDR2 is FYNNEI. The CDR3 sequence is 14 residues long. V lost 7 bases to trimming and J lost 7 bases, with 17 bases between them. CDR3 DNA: TGTGCCAGCAATATGGACTCCCTCTTAAATGAGCAGTTCTTC. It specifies CASNMDSLLNEQFF. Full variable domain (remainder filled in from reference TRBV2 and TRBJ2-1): EPEVTQTPSHQVTQMGQEVILRCVPISNHLYFYWYRQILGQKVEFLVSFYNNEISEKSEIFDDQFSVERPDGSNFTLKIRSTKLEDSAMYFCASNMDSLLNEQFFGPGTRLTVL.

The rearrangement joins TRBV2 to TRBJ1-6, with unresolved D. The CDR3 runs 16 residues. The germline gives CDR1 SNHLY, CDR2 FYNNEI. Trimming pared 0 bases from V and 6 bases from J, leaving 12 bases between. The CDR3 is CASSEAKGPSNSPLHF. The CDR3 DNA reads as TGTGCCAGCAGTGAAGCGAAGGGTCCTTCTAATTCACCCCTCCACTTT.

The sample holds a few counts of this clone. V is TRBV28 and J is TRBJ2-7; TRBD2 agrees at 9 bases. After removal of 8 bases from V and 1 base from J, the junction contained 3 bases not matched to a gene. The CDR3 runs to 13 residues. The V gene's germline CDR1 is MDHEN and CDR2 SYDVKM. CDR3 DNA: TGTGCCAGCTATCTAGCGGGGTCCTACGAGCAGTACTTC. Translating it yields CASYLAGSYEQYF.

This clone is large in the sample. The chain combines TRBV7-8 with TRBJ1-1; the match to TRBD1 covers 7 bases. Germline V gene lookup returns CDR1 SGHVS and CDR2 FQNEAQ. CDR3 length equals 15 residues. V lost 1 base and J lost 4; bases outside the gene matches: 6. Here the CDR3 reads CASSLGGGAGTEAFF. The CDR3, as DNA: TGTGCCAGCAGCTTAGGAGGGGGCGCCGGCACTGAAGCTTTCTTT. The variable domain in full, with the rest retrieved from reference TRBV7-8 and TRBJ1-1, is GAGVSQSPRYKVAKRGQDVALRCDPISGHVSLFWYQQALGQGPEFLTYFQNEAQLDKSGLPSDRFFAERPEGSVSTLKIQRTQQEDSAVYLCASSLGGGAGTEAFFGQGTRLTVV.